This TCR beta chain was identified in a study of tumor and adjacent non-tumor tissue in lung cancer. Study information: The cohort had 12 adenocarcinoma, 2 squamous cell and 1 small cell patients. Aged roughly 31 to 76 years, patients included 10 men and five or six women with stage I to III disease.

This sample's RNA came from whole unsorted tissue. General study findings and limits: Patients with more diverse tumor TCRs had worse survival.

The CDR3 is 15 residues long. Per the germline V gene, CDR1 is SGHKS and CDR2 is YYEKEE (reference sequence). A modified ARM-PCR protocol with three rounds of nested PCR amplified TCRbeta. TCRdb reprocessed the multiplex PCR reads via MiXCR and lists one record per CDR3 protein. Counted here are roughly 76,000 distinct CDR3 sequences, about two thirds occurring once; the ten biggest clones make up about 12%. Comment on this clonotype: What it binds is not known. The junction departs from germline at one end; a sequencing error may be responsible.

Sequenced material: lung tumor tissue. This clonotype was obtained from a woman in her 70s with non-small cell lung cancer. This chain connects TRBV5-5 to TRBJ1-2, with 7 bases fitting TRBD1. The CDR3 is CTSSRGTVDNYGYTF. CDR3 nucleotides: TGTACCAGCAGCCGTGGGACAGTGGATAATTATGGCTACACCTTC.